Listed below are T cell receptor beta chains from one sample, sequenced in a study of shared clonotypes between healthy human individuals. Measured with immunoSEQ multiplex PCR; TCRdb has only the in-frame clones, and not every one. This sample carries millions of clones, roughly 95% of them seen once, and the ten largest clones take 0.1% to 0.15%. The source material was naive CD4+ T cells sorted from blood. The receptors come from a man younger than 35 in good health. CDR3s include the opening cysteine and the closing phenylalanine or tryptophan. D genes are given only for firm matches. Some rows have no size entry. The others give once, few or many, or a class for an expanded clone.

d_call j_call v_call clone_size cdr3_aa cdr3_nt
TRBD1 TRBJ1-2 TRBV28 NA CASSSGQGPYGYTF TGTGCCAGCAGTTCGGGACAGGGACCCTATGGCTACACCTTC
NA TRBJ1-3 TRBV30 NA CAWSGRAFGNTIYF TGTGCCTGGAGTGGTCGCGCCTTTGGAAACACCATATATTTT
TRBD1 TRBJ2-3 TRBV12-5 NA CATRQGSTDTQYF TGTGCTACAAGACAGGGGTCCACAGATACGCAGTATTTT
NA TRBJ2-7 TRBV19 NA CASSIGAGLLEQYF TGTGCCAGTAGTATAGGGGCAGGGTTACTCGAGCAGTACTTC
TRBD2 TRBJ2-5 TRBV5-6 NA CASSFGGTSQPGETQYF TGTGCCAGCAGCTTTGGTGGGACTAGCCAGCCGGGAGAGACCCAGTACTTC
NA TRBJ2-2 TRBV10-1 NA CASSEGRGAPNTGELFF TGCGCCAGCAGTGAGGGTCGGGGGGCGCCGAACACCGGGGAGCTGTTTTTT
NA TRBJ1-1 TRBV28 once CASSLIWGDTEAFF TGTGCCAGCAGTCTTATATGGGGGGACACTGAAGCTTTCTTT
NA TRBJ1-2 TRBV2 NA CASSVEHAGGYTF TGTGCCAGCAGTGTTGAGCACGCCGGTGGATACACCTTC
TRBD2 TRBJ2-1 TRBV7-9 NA CASSFSGRASYNEQFF TGTGCCAGCAGCTTTAGCGGGAGGGCTTCCTACAATGAGCAGTTCTTC
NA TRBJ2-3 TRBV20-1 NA CSLTTDTQYF TGCAGCCTTACCACAGATACGCAGTATTTT
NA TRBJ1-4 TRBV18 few CASSPGLNEKLFF TGTGCCAGCTCACCGGGCCTTAATGAAAAACTGTTTTTT
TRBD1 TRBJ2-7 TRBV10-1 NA CASFLQPPGQCYEQYF TGCGCCAGCTTCCTCCAACCCCCGGGACAGTGCTACGAGCAGTACTTC
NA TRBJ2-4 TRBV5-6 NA CASSLARTALAKNIQYF TGTGCCAGCAGCTTGGCGAGGACAGCCCTAGCCAAAAACATTCAGTACTTC
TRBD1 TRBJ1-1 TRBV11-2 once CASSLRTGNTEAFF TGTGCCAGCAGCTTGCGGACAGGGAACACTGAAGCTTTCTTT
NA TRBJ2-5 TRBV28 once CASSLFGETQYF TGTGCCAGCAGTTTATTTGGGGAGACCCAGTACTTC
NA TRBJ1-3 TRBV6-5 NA CASSYGLRAGGNTIYF TGTGCCAGCAGTTACGGGCTTCGGGCCGGTGGAAACACCATATATTTT
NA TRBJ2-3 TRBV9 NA CASSVDPLIDTQYF TGTGCCAGCAGCGTAGACCCCTTGATAGATACGCAGTATTTT
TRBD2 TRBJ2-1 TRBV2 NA CASSEWRAGGRDEQFF TGTGCCAGCAGTGAATGGAGGGCGGGAGGGCGCGATGAGCAGTTCTTC
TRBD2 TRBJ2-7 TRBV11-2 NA CASSLSGLAGASEQYF TGTGCCAGCAGCTTATCGGGACTAGCGGGGGCAAGCGAGCAGTACTTC
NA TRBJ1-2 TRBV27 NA CASSPRASNYGYTF TGTGCCAGCAGTCCCCGAGCCAGTAACTATGGCTACACCTTC
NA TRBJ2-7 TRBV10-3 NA CAALMGHEQYF TGTGCCGCACTCATGGGGCACGAGCAGTACTTC
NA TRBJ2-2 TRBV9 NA CASSVQRLNTGELFF TGTGCCAGCAGCGTACAGCGGCTGAACACCGGGGAGCTGTTTTTT
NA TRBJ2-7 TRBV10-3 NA CAISESGLDYTRNEQYF TGTGCCATCAGTGAGTCGGGGTTAGACTACACCAGGAACGAGCAGTACTTC
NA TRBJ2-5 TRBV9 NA CASSERGSQETQYF TGTGCCAGCAGCGAGCGTGGCAGCCAAGAGACCCAGTACTTC
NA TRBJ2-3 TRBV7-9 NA CASSLAQGATDTQYF TGTGCCAGCAGCTTAGCGCAGGGCGCCACAGATACGCAGTATTTT
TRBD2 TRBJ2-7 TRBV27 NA CASSFLAGGLSEQYF TGTGCCAGCAGTTTTCTAGCGGGGGGGCTCTCCGAGCAGTACTTC
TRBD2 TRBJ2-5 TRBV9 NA CASSVGLAEETQYF TGTGCCAGCAGCGTTGGACTAGCGGAAGAGACCCAGTACTTC
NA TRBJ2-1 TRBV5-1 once CASSTGLGGYIDNEQFF TGCGCCAGCAGCACGGGACTAGGGGGCTATATAGACAATGAGCAGTTCTTC
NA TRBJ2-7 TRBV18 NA CASSGDFPGQYF TGTGCCAGCTCGGGGGATTTCCCCGGGCAGTACTTC
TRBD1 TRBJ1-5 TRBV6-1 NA CASSADRGYQPQHF TGTGCCAGCAGTGCAGACAGGGGGTATCAGCCCCAGCATTTT
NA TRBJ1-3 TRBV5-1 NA CASSGGTVSGNTIYF TGCGCCAGCAGCGGAGGGACCGTCTCTGGAAACACCATATATTTT
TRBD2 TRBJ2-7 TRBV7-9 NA CASSLAISGGASSYEQYF TGTGCCAGCAGCTTAGCGATTAGCGGGGGGGCATCCTCCTACGAGCAGTACTTC
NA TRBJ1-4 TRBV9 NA CASSGTGSAYEKLFF TGTGCCAGCAGCGGTACCGGGTCCGCTTATGAAAAACTGTTTTTT
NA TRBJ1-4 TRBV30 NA CAWSFYEKLFF TGTGCCTGGAGTTTCTATGAAAAACTGTTTTTT
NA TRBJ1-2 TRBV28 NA CASSSVGYTF TGTGCCAGCAGCTCTGTGGGCTACACCTTC
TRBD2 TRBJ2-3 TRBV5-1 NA CASSQGLAGRNTDTQYF TGCGCCAGCAGCCAGGGACTAGCGGGGAGAAACACAGATACGCAGTATTTT
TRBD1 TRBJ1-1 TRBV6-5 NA CASSRTGLEAFF TGTGCCAGCAGCAGGACAGGGTTAGAAGCTTTCTTT
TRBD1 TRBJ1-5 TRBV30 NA CAWSGDRGSNQPQHF TGTGCCTGGAGTGGGGACAGGGGGAGCAATCAGCCCCAGCATTTT
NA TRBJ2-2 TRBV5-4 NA CASSSSHGELFF TGTGCCAGCAGCTCATCGCACGGGGAGCTGTTTTTT
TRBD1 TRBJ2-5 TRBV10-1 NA CASYGTDCYQETQYF TGCGCCAGCTATGGGACAGATTGTTACCAAGAGACCCAGTACTTC